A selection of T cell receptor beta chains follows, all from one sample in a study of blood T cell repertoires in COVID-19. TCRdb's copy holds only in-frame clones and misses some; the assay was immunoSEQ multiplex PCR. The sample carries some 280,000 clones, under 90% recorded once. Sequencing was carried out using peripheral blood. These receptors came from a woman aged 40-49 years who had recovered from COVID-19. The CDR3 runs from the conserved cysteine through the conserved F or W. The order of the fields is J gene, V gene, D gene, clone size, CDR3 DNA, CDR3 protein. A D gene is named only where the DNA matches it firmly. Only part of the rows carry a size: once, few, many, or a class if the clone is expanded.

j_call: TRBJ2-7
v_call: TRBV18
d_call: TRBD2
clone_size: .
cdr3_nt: TGTGCCAGCTCACCCACGGGAGGATCCCACGAGCAGTACTTC
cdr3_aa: CASSPTGGSHEQYF

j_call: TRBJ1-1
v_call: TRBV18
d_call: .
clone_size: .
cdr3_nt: TGTGCCAGCTCTCCAAGGGGCACCCAGAACACTGAAGCTTTCTTT
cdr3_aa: CASSPRGTQNTEAFF

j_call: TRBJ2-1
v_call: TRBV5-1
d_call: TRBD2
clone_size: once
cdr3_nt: TGCGCCAGCAGCTCTCTTAGCGGGCAGAATGAGCAGTTCTTC
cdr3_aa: CASSSLSGQNEQFF

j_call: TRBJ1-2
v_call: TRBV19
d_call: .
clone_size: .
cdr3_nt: TGTGCCAGTAGTACCGAGACAGTTTACTATGGCTACACCTTC
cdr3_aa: CASSTETVYYGYTF

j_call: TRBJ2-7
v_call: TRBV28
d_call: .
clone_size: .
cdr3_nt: TGTGCCAGCAGTGCCACGGGGTTGGACTACGAGCAGTACTTC
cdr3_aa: CASSATGLDYEQYF

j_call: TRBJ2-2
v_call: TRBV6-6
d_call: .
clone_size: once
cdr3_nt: TGTGCCAGCAGTTACGCAGGGTTTAGGGAGCTGTTTTTT
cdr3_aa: CASSYAGFRELFF

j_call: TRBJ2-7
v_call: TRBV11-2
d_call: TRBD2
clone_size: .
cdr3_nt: TGTGCCAGCAGCTTATCAGCGGGAGGTTCCTACGAGCAGTACTTC
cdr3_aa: CASSLSAGGSYEQYF

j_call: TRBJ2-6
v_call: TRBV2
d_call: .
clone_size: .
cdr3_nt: TGTGCCAGCATCGGGGGAGGTGGCTCTGGGGCCAACGTCCTGACTTTC
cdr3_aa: CASIGGGGSGANVLTF

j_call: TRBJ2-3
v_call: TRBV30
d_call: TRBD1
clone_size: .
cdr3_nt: TGTGCCTGGGATCAGGGACAGTCTACAGATACGCAGTATTTT
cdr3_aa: CAWDQGQSTDTQYF

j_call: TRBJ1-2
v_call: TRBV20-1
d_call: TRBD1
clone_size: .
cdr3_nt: TGCAGTGCGCAAGACAGGGCAGGCTACACCTTC
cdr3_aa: CSAQDRAGYTF

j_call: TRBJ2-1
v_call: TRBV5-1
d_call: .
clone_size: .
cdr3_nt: TGCGCCAGCAGCCCGGGGGGCGGGGCGGGTTACAATGAGCAGTTCTTC
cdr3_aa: CASSPGGGAGYNEQFF